Listed here are 22 T cell receptor beta chains from one sample, sequenced in a study of blood T cell repertoires in COVID-19. Produced via immunoSEQ multiplex PCR; TCRdb's table is partial and in-frame only. The repertoire has approximately 300,000 clones, roughly nine tenths of them found once; the top ten carry approximately 4.1%. The sample comprised PBMCs or T cells enriched from blood (not recorded which). The receptor set was obtained from a woman aged 25-40 years who had been exposed to COVID-19.

V and J are TRBV11-1 and TRBJ2-5; TRBD2 matches at 8 bases. This CDR3 is 16 amino acids long. Per the germline V gene, CDR1 is SGHAT and CDR2 is FQDESV (reference sequence). With V trimmed by 3 bases and J by 0 bases, 6 bases remained unmatched. The CDR3 DNA reads TGTGCCAGCAGCTTCAGCGGGGGCCCGTACCAAGAGACCCAGTACTTC. The encoded protein is CASSFSGGPYQETQYF.

J is TRBJ1-2 and V is TRBV3-1 (or the pseudogene TRBV3-2), with D tentatively TRBD1 (5 bases). The CDR3 is made up of 13 amino acids. In germline, CDR1 is LGHDT, CDR2 YNNKEL (reference sequence). Trimming removed 4 bases at V and 4 bases at J, with 10 bases between. The CDR3 spells CASSRDTGYGYTF. DNA of the CDR3: TGTGCCAGCAGCCGAGACACAGGCTATGGCTACACCTTC.

This sequence joins TRBV5-5 and TRBJ2-5, with 7 nucleotides matching TRBD2. V trimming: 5 bases; J trimming: 2 bases; junction bases outside the gene matches: 12. Germline V CDR1 and CDR2: SGHKS, YYEKEE (reference sequence). The CDR3 contains 16 residues. The CDR3: CASSSRLASHQETQYF. CDR3 nucleotide sequence: TGTGCCAGCAGTTCTAGACTAGCTAGTCATCAAGAGACCCAGTACTTC.

This chain uses TRBV12-3 or TRBV12-4 with TRBJ1-2; D gene unclear. The CDR3 has 13 amino acids. The V end lost 4 bases, the J end lost 4 bases, and 10 bases lay between the germline ends. CDR3 DNA sequence: TGTGCCAGCAGTTCTACTACGATCTATGGCTACACCTTC. This codes for CASSSTTIYGYTF.

V and J are TRBV5-1 and TRBJ2-1, with D perhaps TRBD2 (6 bases). The V gene's germline CDR1 is SGHRS and CDR2 YFSETQ. The CDR3 is 15 residues long. The V and J ends lost 2 bases and 1 base respectively, with 10 bases between them. The CDR3 DNA is TGCGCCAGCAGCTTCAACGGGGGTTCCTACAATGAGCAGTTCTTC. Protein: CASSFNGGSYNEQFF.

This clone has a handful of counts. The V gene is TRBV19, the J gene TRBJ2-7, with TRBD2 matching 11 bases. The CDR3 extends over 15 amino acids. J gave up 4 bases and V 3 bases, and 5 bases lay outside the gene matches. Germline CDR1 is LNHDA and CDR2 is SQIVND (reference sequence). CDR3 region: CASSMVASGGYEQYF. The CDR3 nucleotides read TGTGCCAGTAGTATGGTGGCTAGCGGGGGGTACGAGCAGTACTTC.

V is TRBV9 and J is TRBJ1-5, with D uncertain. Per germline, CDR1 SGDLS and CDR2 YYNGEE. With 0 bases removed from V and 4 bases from J, the gap between germline ends came to 5 bases. This CDR3 comprises 13 residues. CDR3 nucleotide sequence: TGTGCCAGCAGCGTAGACGGTAATCAGCCCCAGCATTTT. Translating it yields CASSVDGNQPQHF.

This clone appeared a single time. The chain carries TRBV7-7 and TRBJ2-2; weak D call: TRBD1 (5 bases). V was cut by 8 bases and J by 3 bases, with 10 bases left in between. There are 13 residues in the CDR3. The germline V gene has CDR1 SSHAT and CDR2 FNYEAQ (reference sequence). CDR3 DNA: TGTGCCAGCGCGAGCAGGGACACCGGGGAGCTGTTTTTT. Residues: CASASRDTGELFF.

The genes are TRBV4-1 and TRBJ1-1; TRBD1 is a possible D gene (5 bases). The CDR3 is 13 residues long. Trimming pared 3 bases from V and 5 bases from J, leaving 10 bases between. Germline CDR1 is MGHRA and CDR2 is YSYEKL. As DNA, the CDR3 is TGCGCCAGCAGCCATCCGAAGGGGACTGAAGCTTTCTTT. It translates to CASSHPKGTEAFF.

The gene calls are TRBV2 and TRBJ1-3; 9 bases map to TRBD1. The CDR3 totals 14 residues. Germline assignment: CDR1 SNHLY and CDR2 FYNNEI. V lost 6 bases to trimming and J lost 4 bases; unmatched junction nucleotides: 4. CDR3 region: CASSGQGTGNTIYF. CDR3 DNA sequence: TGTGCCAGCAGCGGACAGGGGACCGGAAACACCATATATTTT.

The chain couples TRBV3-1 (or the pseudogene TRBV3-2) to TRBJ2-2, with TRBD1 identical over 7 bases. The CDR3 spans 12 residues. Germline V gene data show CDR1 as LGHDT and CDR2 as YNNKEL (reference sequence). V lost 4 bases, J lost 8 bases, and 1 base stayed unmatched. The CDR3 bases are TGTGCCAGCAGCCTCAGGGGGGGGGAGCTGTTTTTT. Protein product: CASSLRGGELFF.

The rearrangement joins TRBV27 to TRBJ1-2; 12 bases line up with TRBD1. Looked up from germline, CDR1 is MNHEY and CDR2 is SMNVEV (reference sequence). The junction had 6 bases not matched to a gene; V was cut back by 5 bases and J by 2 bases. This CDR3 spans 16 amino acids. Here the CDR3 DNA reads TGTGCCAGCAGTCCGGGGACAGGGGGCACCAACTATGGCTACACCTTC. Its translation: CASSPGTGGTNYGYTF.

The rearrangement uses TRBV6-6 and TRBJ2-4; 10 bases fit TRBD2. The CDR3 is made up of 15 amino acids. V was pared by 6 bases and J by 3 bases, with 5 bases of the junction left unmatched. Germline loops: CDR1 MNHNY, CDR2 SVGAGI (reference sequence). The CDR3: CASRPAGGGKNIQYF. CDR3 in DNA: TGTGCCAGCAGGCCAGCGGGGGGGGGCAAAAACATTCAGTACTTC.

This chain connects TRBV7-2 to TRBJ1-1; no clear D gene. The CDR3 extends over 14 amino acids. CDR1 is SGHTA, CDR2 FQGNSA, per germline. V lost 5 bases and J lost 4, with 14 bases in between. The CDR3 region has the DNA TGTGCCAGCAGCCCCACGGGGTTGGTCACTGAAGCTTTCTTT. Encoded protein: CASSPTGLVTEAFF.

This rearrangement joins TRBV4-3 to TRBJ2-3; 11 bases match TRBD2. Looked up from germline, CDR1 is LGHNA and CDR2 is YSLEER. The junction had 16 bases not matched to a gene; V was cut back by 1 base and J by 4 bases. The CDR3 is 20 residues long. CDR3 region: CASSQGPLAGGRLRADTQYF. The CDR3 coding sequence is TGCGCCAGCAGCCAAGGGCCTCTAGCGGGGGGACGGCTGCGGGCAGATACGCAGTATTTT.

J is TRBJ1-3 and V is TRBV5-4; a weak D match, TRBD1 (6 bases). The CDR3 has 14 residues. Per the germline V gene, CDR1 is SGHNT and CDR2 is YYREEE (reference sequence). The germline V and J ends were trimmed by 5 bases and 1 base, with 10 bases remaining between them. The CDR3 sequence is CASRQQGSGNTIYF. The CDR3 bases are TGTGCCAGCAGGCAGCAGGGGTCTGGAAACACCATATATTTT. Complete variable domain (other parts from reference TRBV5-4 and TRBJ1-3): ETGVTQSPTHLIKTRGQQVTLRCSSQSGHNTVSWYQQALGQGPQFIFQYYREEENGRGNFPPRFSGLQFPNYSSELNVNALELDDSALYLCASRQQGSGNTIYFGEGSWLTVV.

This clone has only a few counts. This chain links TRBV10-3 with TRBJ2-7, with D perhaps TRBD1 (5 bases). Trimming pared 3 bases from V and 0 bases from J, leaving 9 bases between. The CDR3 runs 14 residues. Germline V gives CDR1 ENHRY, CDR2 SYGVKD. The CDR3 loop is CAISDQGSSYEQYF. For the CDR3, the DNA is TGTGCCATCAGTGACCAGGGTAGCTCCTACGAGCAGTACTTC.

This clone was observed once. The chain uses TRBV6-5 and TRBJ1-2, with D uncertain. The CDR3 extends over 14 amino acids. V was cut by 0 bases and J by 5 bases, with 10 bases left in between. CDR1 is MNHEY, CDR2 SVGAGI, per germline. The CDR3 DNA reads as TGTGCCAGCAGTTACTCAATGGCAGTTTATGGCTACACCTTC. Translating it yields CASSYSMAVYGYTF.

V and J are TRBV28 and TRBJ2-7; perhaps TRBD1 as D (6 bases). Trimming removed 6 bases from V and 0 bases from J, with 21 bases in between. This CDR3 has 17 residues. CDR1 is MDHEN, CDR2 SYDVKM, per germline. Written as DNA, the CDR3 is TGTGCCAGCAGCTTAAGACTCCGGGACACCATCTCCTACGAGCAGTACTTC. The encoded protein is CASSLRLRDTISYEQYF.

The chain combines TRBV11-1 with TRBJ2-5; weak D call: TRBD1 (5 bases). CDR1 and CDR2 from the germline V gene are SGHAT and FQDESV (reference sequence). Between the trimmed V and J ends, which lost 10 bases and 2 bases, there was a span of 14 bases. This CDR3 comprises 13 residues. The DNA for the CDR3 is TGTGCCACGGGCGCGACAGTTCAAGAGACCCAGTACTTC. This sequence encodes CATGATVQETQYF.

The chain uses TRBV4-2 and TRBJ1-5; D might be TRBD1 (5 bases). The germline V gene encodes CDR1 LGHNA and CDR2 YNFKEQ. This CDR3 region has 15 residues. Trimming removed 2 bases from V and 4 bases from J, with 12 bases in between. DNA for the CDR3: TGTGCCAGCAGCCAAAGCCAGGGCGAGAATCAGCCCCAGCATTTT. It translates to CASSQSQGENQPQHF.

The chain couples TRBV13 to TRBJ2-1; D is unresolved. CDR1 is PRHDT and CDR2 is FYEKMQ in the germline V gene (reference sequence). This CDR3 contains 17 residues. V lost 5 bases and J lost 6, with 23 bases in between. The CDR3 DNA sequence: TGTGCCAGCAGCCCCCCCCACCGGCTTTTGTCAGGCAATGAGCAGTTCTTC. Translating gives CASSPPHRLLSGNEQFF.